The 17 T cell receptor beta chains listed next were all sequenced from one sample in a study of cytomegalovirus exposure and HLA in healthy donors. PCR involved 60 Vbeta and 13 Jbeta primers. Profiling relied on immunoSEQ multiplex PCR, and the TCRdb table lists in-frame clones only, not all of them. The sample includes about 160,000 clones, less than 90% of them seen just once. The sequenced sample consisted of PBMCs. The receptors come from a male donor in good health and CMV-seropositive.

The chain recombines TRBV28 with TRBJ2-7; TRBD2 aligns across 14 bases. This CDR3 has 16 amino acids. The germline CDR1 and CDR2 sequences are MDHEN and SYDVKM. V shed 6 bases and J 0 bases; nucleotides not matched to a gene: 4. CDR3 protein: CASSKGLAGASYEQYF. The DNA of the CDR3 is TGTGCCAGCAGCAAGGGACTAGCGGGAGCCTCCTACGAGCAGTACTTC.

This chain joins TRBV7-2 and TRBJ2-3; tentative D call: TRBD2 (6 bases). The V gene lost 2 bases and the J gene lost 1 base, with 22 bases spanning the gap. This CDR3 region has 19 residues. The germline V gene encodes CDR1 SGHTA and CDR2 FQGNSA. This CDR3 is CASSLFRLGFSFGTDTQYF. The CDR3 DNA follows: TGTGCCAGCAGCTTATTTCGACTAGGGTTCAGTTTCGGCACAGATACGCAGTATTTT. Using reference TRBV7-2 and TRBJ2-3 for the parts outside the CDR3, the full variable domain is GAGVSQSPSNKVTEKGKDVELRCDPISGHTALYWYRQSLGQGLEFLIYFQGNSAPDKSGLPSDRFSAERTGGSVSTLTIQRTQQEDSAVYLCASSLFRLGFSFGTDTQYFGPGTRLTVL.

This chain connects TRBV9 to TRBJ2-5, with 8 positions matching TRBD2. The J call may be incorrect, as the DNA end agrees better with TRBJ2-7. The CDR3 has 12 residues. Germline V gene sequence: CDR1 SGDLS, CDR2 YYNGEE. The CDR3 protein is CASSAGTSEQYF. CDR3 bases: TGTGCCAGCAGCGCGGGGACTAGCGAGCAGTACTTC.

The V call is TRBV5-8, the J call TRBJ2-2; 7 nucleotides match TRBD1. The V and J ends lost 3 bases and 7 bases, in that order; junction bases with no gene match: 3. CDR1 is SGHTS, CDR2 YDEGEE, per germline. The CDR3 is 13 residues long. DNA of the CDR3: TGTGCCAGCAGCTCGACAGGGTTCGGGGAGCTGTTTTTT. Protein sequence: CASSSTGFGELFF.

The rearrangement uses TRBV9 and TRBJ2-7, with D tentatively TRBD2 (6 bases). CDR1 SGDLS and CDR2 YYNGEE come from the germline V gene. CDR3 length: 13 amino acids. Trimming cost V 5 bases and J 5 bases, with 14 bases left between them. CDR3 nucleotide sequence: TGTGCCAGCAGTAGGCACGGGGAGGACGAGCAGTACTTC. As protein: CASSRHGEDEQYF.

J is TRBJ2-7 and V is TRBV7-3, with a tentative D call TRBD2 (6 bases). The germline V gene encodes CDR1 SGHTA and CDR2 FQGTGA. This CDR3 is 16 amino acids long. V was cut by 5 bases and J by 3 bases, with 20 bases left in between. This CDR3 is CASSPSLSTSIYEQYF. CDR3 DNA: TGTGCCAGCAGCCCGAGCTTGTCCACTAGCATCTACGAGCAGTACTTC.

This chain joins TRBV19 and TRBJ1-5; D is ambiguous. V was cut by 2 bases and J by 5 bases, with 7 bases left in between. This CDR3 is 13 amino acids long. Per germline, CDR1 LNHDA and CDR2 SQIVND (reference sequence). The CDR3 loop is CASSISRDQPQHF. For the CDR3, the DNA is TGTGCCAGTAGTATATCCCGTGATCAGCCCCAGCATTTT.

As concerns this clone: Other DNA sequences within the sample encode an identical CDR3. The J gene is TRBJ2-2, the V gene TRBV27; D gene unclear. This CDR3 is built from 12 residues. Between the trimmed V and J ends, which lost 5 bases and 6 bases, there was a span of 7 bases. Germline V CDR1 and CDR2: MNHEY, SMNVEV (reference sequence). The CDR3 spells CASSLDSGELFF. In nucleotides, the CDR3 is TGTGCCAGCAGTCTCGACTCCGGGGAGCTGTTTTTT.

The table lists this clone with a count of one. The chain joins TRBV7-4 to TRBJ2-3; 10 bases line up with TRBD2. CDR3 length: 18 residues. V lost 4 bases, J lost 1 base, and 11 bases stayed unmatched. CDR1 is SGHVT and CDR2 is SQSDAQ in the germline V gene. The CDR3 loop is CASSSEREGPRGTDTQYF. The DNA of the CDR3 is TGTGCCAGCAGCTCCGAGCGGGAGGGCCCTCGGGGCACAGATACGCAGTATTTT.

This chain links TRBV30 with TRBJ2-7, with 8 bases that match TRBD2. V gave up 2 bases and J gave up 3 bases; unmatched junction bases: 9. This CDR3 is built from 15 residues. CDR1 and CDR2 (germline): GTSNPN, SVGIG (reference sequence). The CDR3 nucleotides read TGTGCCTGGAGTACCGGAGCGGGAGTAGTCTACGAGCAGTACTTC. Translated: CAWSTGAGVVYEQYF.

This clone appeared once. The genes are TRBV12-5 and TRBJ2-5; D possibly corresponds to TRBD1 (7 bases). The tail of the sequence fits TRBJ2-7 better, so the J call may be wrong. This CDR3 spans 14 amino acids. Germline CDR1 is LGHNT and CDR2 is FRNRAP. The CDR3 DNA follows: TGTGCTAGTGGTTTGCAGGGGGGAGCCTACGAGCAGTACTTC. Protein product: CASGLQGGAYEQYF.

This rearrangement joins TRBV6-1 to TRBJ2-7; 11 bases are shared with TRBD2. The germline gives CDR1 MNHNS, CDR2 SASEGT. This CDR3 region has 15 residues. V lost 7 bases to trimming and J lost 7 bases; unmatched junction nucleotides: 12. Here the CDR3 DNA reads TGTGCCAGCAACCACAAAACTAGCGGGAGCGGGGAGCAGTACTTC. Translated: CASNHKTSGSGEQYF.

This clone has a handful of counts. The V call is TRBV6-1, the J call TRBJ1-5; TRBD1 might be the D (6 bases). The V gene lost 1 base and the J gene lost 7 bases, with 14 bases spanning the gap. This CDR3 has 15 amino acids. CDR1 is MNHNS and CDR2 is SASEGT in the germline V gene. For the CDR3, the DNA is TGTGCCAGCAGTGAAGGGGCGGGGGGCGGGCAGCCCCAGCATTTT. Encoded protein: CASSEGAGGGQPQHF.

V usage is TRBV11-2 and J usage is TRBJ2-1; tentative D call: TRBD2 (6 bases). The CDR3 runs to 13 residues. The V and J ends lost 4 bases and 10 bases respectively, with 14 bases between them. Germline V CDR1 and CDR2: SGHAT, FQNNGV. The CDR3 bases are TGTGCCAGCAGCTCTTCGACTAGTCACGAGCAGTTCTTC. Encoded protein: CASSSSTSHEQFF.

The chain recombines TRBV7-9 with TRBJ2-7; TRBD1 aligns across 10 bases. Per the germline V gene, CDR1 is SEHNR and CDR2 is FQNEAQ (reference sequence). This CDR3 contains 13 residues. V lost 3 bases, J lost 10 bases, and 6 bases stayed unmatched. The CDR3 DNA follows: TGTGCCAGCAGCTTGGGGACAGGGGTTTTCCAGTACTTC. Protein sequence: CASSLGTGVFQYF.

This chain links TRBV19 with TRBJ1-2, with D hard to call. The V gene lost 7 bases and the J gene lost 0 bases, with 9 bases spanning the gap. The CDR3 is made up of 13 amino acids. CDR1 and CDR2 (germline): LNHDA, SQIVND (reference sequence). CDR3 DNA: TGTGCCAGTAAATCTAAGACTAACTATGGCTACACCTTC. Its translation is CASKSKTNYGYTF.

This clone was seen a few times. This sequence joins TRBV5-1 and TRBJ1-1; D uncertain. This CDR3 is built from 12 residues. CDR1 and CDR2 from the germline V gene are SGHRS and YFSETQ. V lost 2 bases and J lost 5, with 7 bases in between. The CDR3 loop reads CASSFTETEAFF. The CDR3 region has the DNA TGCGCCAGCAGCTTTACAGAGACTGAAGCTTTCTTT.